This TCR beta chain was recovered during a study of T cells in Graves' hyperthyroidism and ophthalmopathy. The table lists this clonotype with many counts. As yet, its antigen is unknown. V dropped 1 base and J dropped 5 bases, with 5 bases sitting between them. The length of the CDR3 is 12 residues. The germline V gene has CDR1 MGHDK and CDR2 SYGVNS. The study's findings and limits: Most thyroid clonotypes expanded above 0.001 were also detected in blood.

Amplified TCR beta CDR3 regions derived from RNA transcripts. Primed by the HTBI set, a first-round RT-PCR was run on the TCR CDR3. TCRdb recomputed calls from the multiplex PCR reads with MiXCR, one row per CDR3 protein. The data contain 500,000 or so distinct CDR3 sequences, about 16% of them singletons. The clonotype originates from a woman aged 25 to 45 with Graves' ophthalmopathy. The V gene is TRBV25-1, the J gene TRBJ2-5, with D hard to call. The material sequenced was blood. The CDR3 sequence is CASSEWAETQYF. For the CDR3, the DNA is TGTGCCAGCAGTGAATGGGCGGAGACCCAGTACTTC. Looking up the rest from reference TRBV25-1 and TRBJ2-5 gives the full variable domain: EADIYQTPRYLVIGTGKKITLECSQTMGHDKMYWYQQDPGMELHLIHYSYGVNSTEKGDLSSESTVSRIRTEHFPLTLESARPSHTSQYLCASSEWAETQYFGPGTRLLVL.